This T cell receptor beta chain emerged from a study of sequential checkpoint blockade in melanoma. About the study: Arm A got nivolumab then ipilimumab; arm B the reverse, 1:1. After both sequences, patients received maintenance nivolumab.

The V gene end was trimmed by 6 bases and the J gene end by 10 bases; junction bases not matched to a gene: 10. The germline V gene encodes CDR1 SGHVS and CDR2 FNYEAQ. This CDR3 comprises 14 residues. Measured with immunoSEQ multiplex PCR; TCRdb has only the in-frame clones, and not every one. The sample has 16,000 or so clones, 90% to 95% seen once. Treatment noted: randomized to nivolumab then ipilimumab (arm A) or the reverse (arm B). This sequence joins TRBV7-6 and TRBJ1-1; 11 bases map to TRBD1. The sequencing here drew on CD8+ T cells sorted from blood (inferred from file names), taken from a patient given nivolumab and ipilimumab in sequence. The sequence derives from a human donor with melanoma. The CDR3 protein is CASSPGQGASRAFF. The DNA for the CDR3 is TGTGCCAGCAGTCCCGGACAGGGGGCCTCTAGAGCTTTCTTT.